This TCR beta chain was retrieved from a study of blood T cell repertoires in COVID-19. This table comes from immunoSEQ multiplex PCR, and its TCRdb copy is limited to in-frame clones, with some not included. The sample includes 220,000 or so clones, 65% to 85% of them seen just once. The CDR3 sequence is 17 residues long. V lost 4 bases, J lost 0 bases, and 16 bases lay in between. Germline V lookup: CDR1 ENHRY, CDR2 SYGVKD. This receptor was taken from a woman aged 55-69 years who had recovered from COVID-19. The sample was PBMCs or T cells enriched from blood (not recorded which). This chain uses TRBV10-3 with TRBJ2-1, with D perhaps matching TRBD1 (6 bases). The CDR3 loop reads CAISAGWGPGSYNEQFF. The DNA of the CDR3 is TGTGCCATCAGTGCCGGGTGGGGGCCGGGCTCCTACAATGAGCAGTTCTTC.